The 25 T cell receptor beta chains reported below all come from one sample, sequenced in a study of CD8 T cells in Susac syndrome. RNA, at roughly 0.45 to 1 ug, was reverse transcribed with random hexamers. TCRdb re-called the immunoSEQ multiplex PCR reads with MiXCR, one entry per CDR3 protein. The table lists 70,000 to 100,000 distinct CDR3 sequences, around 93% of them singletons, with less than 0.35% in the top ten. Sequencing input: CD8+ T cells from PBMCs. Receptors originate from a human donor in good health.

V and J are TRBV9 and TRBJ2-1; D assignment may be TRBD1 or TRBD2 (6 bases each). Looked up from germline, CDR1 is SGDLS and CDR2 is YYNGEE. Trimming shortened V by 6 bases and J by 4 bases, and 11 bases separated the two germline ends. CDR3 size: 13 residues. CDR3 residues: CASTTGTYNEQFF. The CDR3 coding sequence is TGTGCCAGCACAACAGGGACTTACAATGAGCAGTTCTTC.

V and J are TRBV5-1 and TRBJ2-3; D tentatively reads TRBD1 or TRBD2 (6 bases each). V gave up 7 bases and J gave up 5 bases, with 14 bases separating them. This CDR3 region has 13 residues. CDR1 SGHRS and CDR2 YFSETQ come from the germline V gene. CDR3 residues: CASVEGGKDTQYF. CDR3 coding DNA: TGCGCCAGCGTCGAGGGGGGAAAAGATACGCAGTATTTT. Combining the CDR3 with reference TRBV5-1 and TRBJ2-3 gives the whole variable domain KAGVTQTPRYLIKTRGQQVTLSCSPISGHRSVSWYQQTPGQGLQFLFEYFSETQRNKGNFPGRFSGRQFSNSRSEMNVSTLELGDSALYLCASVEGGKDTQYFGPGTRLTVL.

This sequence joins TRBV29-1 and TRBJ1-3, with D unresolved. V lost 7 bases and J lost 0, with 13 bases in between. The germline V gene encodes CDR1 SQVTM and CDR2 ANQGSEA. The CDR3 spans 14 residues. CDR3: CSAELSNSGNTIYF. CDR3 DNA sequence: TGCAGCGCCGAACTCTCCAACTCTGGAAACACCATATATTTT.

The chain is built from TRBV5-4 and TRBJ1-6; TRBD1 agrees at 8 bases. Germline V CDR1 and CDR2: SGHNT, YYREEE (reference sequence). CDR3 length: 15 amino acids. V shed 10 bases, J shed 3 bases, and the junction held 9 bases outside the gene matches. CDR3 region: CAFGWDRFYNSPLHF. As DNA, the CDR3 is TGTGCCTTCGGTTGGGACAGGTTCTATAATTCACCCCTCCACTTT.

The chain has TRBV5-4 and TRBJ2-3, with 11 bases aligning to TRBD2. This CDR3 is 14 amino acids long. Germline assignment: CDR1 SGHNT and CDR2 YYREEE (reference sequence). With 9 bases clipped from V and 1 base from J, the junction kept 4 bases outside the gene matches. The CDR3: CATSGLAGTDTQYF. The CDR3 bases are TGTGCCACCTCGGGACTAGCGGGCACAGATACGCAGTATTTT.

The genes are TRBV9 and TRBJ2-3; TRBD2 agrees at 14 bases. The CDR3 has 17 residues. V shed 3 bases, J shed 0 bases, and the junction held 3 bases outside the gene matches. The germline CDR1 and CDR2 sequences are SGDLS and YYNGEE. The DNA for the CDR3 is TGTGCCAGCAGCGGCGGACTAGCGGGGGGTAGCACAGATACGCAGTATTTT. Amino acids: CASSGGLAGGSTDTQYF.

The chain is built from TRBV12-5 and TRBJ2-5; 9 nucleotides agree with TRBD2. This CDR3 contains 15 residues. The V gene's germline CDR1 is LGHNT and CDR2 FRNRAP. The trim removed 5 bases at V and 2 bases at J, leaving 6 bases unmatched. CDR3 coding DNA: TGTGCTAGTGGTCCAGTAGCGGGGGAGCAAGAGACCCAGTACTTC. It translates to CASGPVAGEQETQYF.

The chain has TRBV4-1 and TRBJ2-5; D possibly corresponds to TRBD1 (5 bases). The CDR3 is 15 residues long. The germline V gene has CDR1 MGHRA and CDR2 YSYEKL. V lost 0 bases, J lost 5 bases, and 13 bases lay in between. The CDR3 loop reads CASSQDVAKGETQYF. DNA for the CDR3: TGCGCCAGCAGCCAAGATGTAGCCAAGGGGGAGACCCAGTACTTC.

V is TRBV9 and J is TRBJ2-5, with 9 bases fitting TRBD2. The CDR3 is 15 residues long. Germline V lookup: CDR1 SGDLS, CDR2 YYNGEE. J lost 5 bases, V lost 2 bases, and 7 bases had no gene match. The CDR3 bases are TGTGCCAGCAGCGTCGATAGCGGGGGCACGGAGACCCAGTACTTC. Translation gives CASSVDSGGTETQYF.

The CDR3 loop reads CASSPSGFGYEQYF. In DNA, the CDR3 is TGTGCCAGCTCACCCTCGGGGTTTGGCTACGAGCAGTACTTC. The chain has TRBV18 and TRBJ2-7, with D possibly TRBD2 on 5 matching bases. CDR3 length equals 14 residues. Germline V lookup: CDR1 KGHSH, CDR2 LQKENI. Deletions cut 3 bases from V and 3 bases from J, with 12 bases between.

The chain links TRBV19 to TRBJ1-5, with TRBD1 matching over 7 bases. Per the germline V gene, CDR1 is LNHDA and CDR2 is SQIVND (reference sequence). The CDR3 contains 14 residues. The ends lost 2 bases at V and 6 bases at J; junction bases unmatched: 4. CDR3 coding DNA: TGTGCCAGTAGTATAAAGGGGGCGGTTCAGCCCCAGCATTTT. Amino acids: CASSIKGAVQPQHF.

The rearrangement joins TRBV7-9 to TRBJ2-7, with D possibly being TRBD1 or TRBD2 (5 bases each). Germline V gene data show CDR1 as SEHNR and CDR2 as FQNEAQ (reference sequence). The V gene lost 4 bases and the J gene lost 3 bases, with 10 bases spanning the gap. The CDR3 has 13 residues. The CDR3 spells CASSSGAVYEQYF. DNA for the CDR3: TGTGCCAGCAGCTCCGGGGCCGTCTACGAGCAGTACTTC. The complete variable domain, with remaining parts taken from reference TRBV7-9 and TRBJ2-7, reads DTGVSQNPRHKITKRGQNVTFRCDPISEHNRLYWYRQTLGQGPEFLTYFQNEAQLEKSRLLSDRFSAERPKGSFSTLEIQRTEQGDSAMYLCASSSGAVYEQYFGPGTRLTVT.

The CDR3 is CASSQGFEQYF. CDR3 DNA sequence: TGTGCCAGCAGCCAAGGGTTCGAGCAGTACTTC. V is TRBV12-3 or TRBV12-4 and J is TRBJ2-7; D is uncertain. Trimming cost V 6 bases and J 6 bases, with 9 bases left between them. This CDR3 is built from 11 residues.

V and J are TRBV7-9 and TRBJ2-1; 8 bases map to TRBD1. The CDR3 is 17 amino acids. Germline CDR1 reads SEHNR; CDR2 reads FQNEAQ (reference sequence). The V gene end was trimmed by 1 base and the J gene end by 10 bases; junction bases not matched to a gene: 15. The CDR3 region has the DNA TGTGCCAGCAGCTTAGGGCGGAGCCAGGGGGCGCGTCGGGAGCAGTTCTTC. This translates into CASSLGRSQGARREQFF.

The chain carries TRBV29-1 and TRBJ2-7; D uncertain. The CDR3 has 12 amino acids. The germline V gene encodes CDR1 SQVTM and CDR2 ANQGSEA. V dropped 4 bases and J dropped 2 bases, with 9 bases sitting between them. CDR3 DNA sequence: TGCAGCGTTGTTGGGGAAACCTACGAGCAGTACTTC. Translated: CSVVGETYEQYF.

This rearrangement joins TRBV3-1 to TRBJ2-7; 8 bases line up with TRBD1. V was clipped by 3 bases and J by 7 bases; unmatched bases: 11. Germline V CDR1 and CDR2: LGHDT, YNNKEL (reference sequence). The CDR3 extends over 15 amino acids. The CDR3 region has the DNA TGTGCCAGCAGCCAGCCGGGGACAGGATTGGGGGAGCAGTACTTC. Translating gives CASSQPGTGLGEQYF.

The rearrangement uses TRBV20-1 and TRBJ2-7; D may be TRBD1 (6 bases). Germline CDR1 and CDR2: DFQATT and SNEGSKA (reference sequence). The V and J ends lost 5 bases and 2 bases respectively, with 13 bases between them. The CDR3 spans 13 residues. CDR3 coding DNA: TGCAGTGCTCATACAGGGTCAACCTACGAGCAGTACTTC. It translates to CSAHTGSTYEQYF.

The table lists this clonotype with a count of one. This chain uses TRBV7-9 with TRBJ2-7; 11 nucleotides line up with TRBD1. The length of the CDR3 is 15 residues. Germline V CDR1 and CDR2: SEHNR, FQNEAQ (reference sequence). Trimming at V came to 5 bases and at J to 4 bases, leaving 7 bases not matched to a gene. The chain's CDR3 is CASSAWTGGGYEQYF. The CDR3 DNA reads TGTGCCAGCAGCGCATGGACAGGGGGCGGTTACGAGCAGTACTTC. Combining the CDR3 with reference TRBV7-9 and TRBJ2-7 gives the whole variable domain DTGVSQNPRHKITKRGQNVTFRCDPISEHNRLYWYRQTLGQGPEFLTYFQNEAQLEKSRLLSDRFSAERPKGSFSTLEIQRTEQGDSAMYLCASSAWTGGGYEQYFGPGTRLTVT.

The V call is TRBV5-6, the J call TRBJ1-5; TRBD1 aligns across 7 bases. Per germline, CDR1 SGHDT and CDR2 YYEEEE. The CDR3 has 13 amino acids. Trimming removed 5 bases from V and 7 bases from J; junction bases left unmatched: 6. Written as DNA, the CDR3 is TGTGCCAGCAGTTCAGGGGGACAGCAGCCCCAGCATTTT. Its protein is CASSSGGQQPQHF.

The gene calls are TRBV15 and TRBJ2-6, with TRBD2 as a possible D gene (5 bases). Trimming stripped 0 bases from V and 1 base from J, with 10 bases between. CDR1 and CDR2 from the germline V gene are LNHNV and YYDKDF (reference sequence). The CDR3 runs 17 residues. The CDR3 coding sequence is TGTGCCACCAGCAGAGATCTAGGCGGGTCTGGGGCCAACGTCCTGACTTTC. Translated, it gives CATSRDLGGSGANVLTF. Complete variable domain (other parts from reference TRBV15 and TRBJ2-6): DAMVIQNPRYQVTQFGKPVTLSCSQTLNHNVMYWYQQKSSQAPKLLFHYYDKDFNNEADTPDNFQSRRPNTSFCFLDIRSPGLGDTAMYLCATSRDLGGSGANVLTFGAGSRLTVL.

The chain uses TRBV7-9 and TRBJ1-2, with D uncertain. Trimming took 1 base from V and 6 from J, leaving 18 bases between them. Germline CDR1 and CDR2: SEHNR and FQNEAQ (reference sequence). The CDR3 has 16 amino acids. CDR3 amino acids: CASSLVTSGTGDGYTF. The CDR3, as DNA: TGTGCCAGCAGCTTAGTAACGAGTGGAACCGGGGATGGCTACACCTTC. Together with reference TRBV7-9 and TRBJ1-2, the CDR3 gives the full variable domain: DTGVSQNPRHKITKRGQNVTFRCDPISEHNRLYWYRQTLGQGPEFLTYFQNEAQLEKSRLLSDRFSAERPKGSFSTLEIQRTEQGDSAMYLCASSLVTSGTGDGYTFGSGTRLTVV.

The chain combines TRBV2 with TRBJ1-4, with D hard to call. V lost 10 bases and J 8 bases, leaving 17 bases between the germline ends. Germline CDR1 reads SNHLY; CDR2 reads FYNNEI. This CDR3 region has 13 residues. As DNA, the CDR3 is TGTGCCACAACAAAGGGCGCGCGAGAAAAACTGTTTTTT. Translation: CATTKGAREKLFF.

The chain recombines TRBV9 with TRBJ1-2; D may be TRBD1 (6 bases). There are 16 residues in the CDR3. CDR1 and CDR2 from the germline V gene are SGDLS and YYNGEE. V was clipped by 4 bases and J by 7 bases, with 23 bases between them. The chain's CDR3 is CASSSSGQPPIFGYTF. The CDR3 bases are TGTGCCAGCAGCTCCTCCGGACAGCCGCCCATCTTTGGCTACACCTTC. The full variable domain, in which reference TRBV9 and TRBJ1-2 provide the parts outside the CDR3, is DSGVTQTPKHLITATGQRVTLRCSPRSGDLSVYWYQQSLDQGLQFLIQYYNGEERAKGNILERFSAQQFPDLHSELNLSSLELGDSALYFCASSSSGQPPIFGYTFGSGTRLTVV.

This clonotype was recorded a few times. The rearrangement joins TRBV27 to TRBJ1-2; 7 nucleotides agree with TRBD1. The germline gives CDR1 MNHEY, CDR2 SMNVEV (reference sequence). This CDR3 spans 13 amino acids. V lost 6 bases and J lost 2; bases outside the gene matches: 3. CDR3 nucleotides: TGTGCCAGCAGCCCGACAGGGAACTATGGCTACACCTTC. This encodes CASSPTGNYGYTF.

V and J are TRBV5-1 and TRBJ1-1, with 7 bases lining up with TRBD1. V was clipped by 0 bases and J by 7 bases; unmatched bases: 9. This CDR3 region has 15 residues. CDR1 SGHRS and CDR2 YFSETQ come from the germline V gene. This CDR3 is CASSLAGTVPIEAFF. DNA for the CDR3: TGCGCCAGCAGCTTGGCCGGGACAGTACCGATTGAAGCTTTCTTT.